A single sample gave rise to the 11 T cell receptor beta chains below, sequenced in a study of neurological immune-mediated disorders. A single record per CDR3 protein comes from TCRdb applying MiXCR to the 5' RACE reads. Of about 58,000 distinct CDR3 sequences listed, 3% to 3.5% are singletons. The material sequenced was PBMCs. These receptors all stem from a woman in her fifties or sixties with multiple sclerosis.

This clonotype was counted a few times. This chain links TRBV7-2 with TRBJ1-2; D perhaps matches TRBD1 (6 bases). Germline-derived CDR1 and CDR2 are SGHTA and FQGNSA. Trimming removed 5 bases at V and 1 base at J, with 11 bases between. The CDR3 has 14 residues. CDR3 nucleotide sequence: TGTGCCAGCAGCGCCGCAGGGGTTAACTATGGCTACACCTTC. Translated: CASSAAGVNYGYTF.

This rearrangement joins TRBV10-1 to TRBJ2-2, with 7 positions matching TRBD1. Germline CDR1 is WNHNN and CDR2 is SYGVQD (reference sequence). V shed 6 bases and J 7 bases; nucleotides not matched to a gene: 5. This CDR3 is 13 amino acids long. The CDR3 here is CASRDRDSGELFF. The DNA for the CDR3 is TGCGCCAGCAGAGACAGGGACAGCGGGGAGCTGTTTTTT.

This clonotype was found many times. The chain combines TRBV4-3 with TRBJ1-4; D remains ambiguous. CDR1 is LGHNA, CDR2 YSLEER, per germline. Trimming removed 2 bases from V and 0 bases from J, with 7 bases in between. The CDR3 is made up of 15 amino acids. CDR3 in DNA: TGCGCCAGCAGCCAAAGCCCAGCAACTAATGAAAAACTGTTTTTT. Translation: CASSQSPATNEKLFF.

This clonotype was counted many times. The chain joins TRBV5-1 to TRBJ2-2; 9 bases align to TRBD2. The CDR3 has 15 amino acids. J lost 6 bases, V lost 4 bases, and 7 bases had no gene match. CDR1 SGHRS and CDR2 YFSETQ come from the germline V gene. Here the CDR3 reads CASSLRGLAAGELFF. The CDR3 DNA is TGCGCCAGCAGCCTTCGGGGACTAGCCGCCGGGGAGCTGTTTTTT.

This clonotype came up many times. V usage is TRBV10-2 and J usage is TRBJ2-2, with 9 nucleotides matching TRBD1. CDR1 is WSHSY, CDR2 SAAADI, per germline. The V segment lost 10 bases and the J segment 1 base; nucleotides outside the gene matches: 4. The CDR3 length is 14 residues. The CDR3 reads CATRQGVNTGELFF. CDR3 nucleotide sequence: TGCGCCACTAGACAGGGGGTGAACACCGGGGAGCTGTTTTTT.

A few counts support this clonotype. A much larger clone lies a single base off, so this may be a read error. The CDR3 does not end in the conserved phenylalanine or tryptophan, so this is likely a read error. The gene calls are TRBV27 and TRBJ2-7; 7 nucleotides agree with TRBD1. Trimming took 6 bases from V and 4 from J; bases not matched to a gene: 9. The CDR3 consists of 14 residues. The V gene's germline CDR1 is MNHEY and CDR2 SMNVEV (reference sequence). CDR3 region: CASSDLGQRYEQYC. The CDR3 DNA reads TGTGCCAGCAGCGACCTGGGACAGAGATACGAGCAGTACTGC.

For this clonotype: A much larger clone lies a single base off, so this may be a read error. V is TRBV14 and J is TRBJ2-1; tentatively, D is TRBD1 (5 bases). Germline CDR1 and CDR2: SGHDN and FVKESK. CDR3 size: 11 residues. This chain's CDR3 is CDSSAGRGQFF. CDR3 DNA: TGTGACAGCAGCGCAGGAAGGGGGCAGTTCTTC.

This clonotype showed up many times. The chain couples TRBV15 to TRBJ1-2, with TRBD1 identical over 7 bases. The CDR3 covers 15 residues. After removal of 2 bases from V and 8 bases from J, the junction contained 11 bases not matched to a gene. CDR1 and CDR2 (germline): LNHNV, YYDKDF (reference sequence). CDR3 DNA sequence: TGTGCCACCAGCAGAAAACAGGGGACCCATGGAGGCTACACCTTC. Translating gives CATSRKQGTHGGYTF.

This clonotype was recorded many times. This chain joins TRBV12-3 or TRBV12-4 and TRBJ1-1, with D unclear. CDR3 size: 13 residues. Trimming took off 8 bases at V and 0 bases at J, with 10 bases between the two ends. This CDR3 is CASVAGLNTEAFF. In nucleotides, the CDR3 is TGTGCCAGCGTGGCCGGTCTGAACACTGAAGCTTTCTTT.

This clonotype was found many times. This sequence joins TRBV2 and TRBJ1-3; the D gene is possibly TRBD1 (5 bases). The CDR3 runs to 17 residues. V lost 3 bases and J lost 0, with 15 bases in between. Germline CDR1 SNHLY, CDR2 FYNNEI. DNA of the CDR3: TGTGCCAGCAGTGACCTCGAGGGGTCTAGCTCTGGAAACACCATATATTTT. Translation: CASSDLEGSSSGNTIYF.

About this clonotype: Given a much more abundant clone one base away, this may be a read error. The rearrangement links TRBV12-3 or TRBV12-4 to TRBJ2-7; D not certain. This CDR3 region has 12 residues. Deletions cut 6 bases from V and 8 bases from J, with 14 bases between. Here the CDR3 DNA reads TGTGCCAGCAGCGCCCTCGCGGATCAGCAGTACTTC. Translating gives CASSALADQQYF.